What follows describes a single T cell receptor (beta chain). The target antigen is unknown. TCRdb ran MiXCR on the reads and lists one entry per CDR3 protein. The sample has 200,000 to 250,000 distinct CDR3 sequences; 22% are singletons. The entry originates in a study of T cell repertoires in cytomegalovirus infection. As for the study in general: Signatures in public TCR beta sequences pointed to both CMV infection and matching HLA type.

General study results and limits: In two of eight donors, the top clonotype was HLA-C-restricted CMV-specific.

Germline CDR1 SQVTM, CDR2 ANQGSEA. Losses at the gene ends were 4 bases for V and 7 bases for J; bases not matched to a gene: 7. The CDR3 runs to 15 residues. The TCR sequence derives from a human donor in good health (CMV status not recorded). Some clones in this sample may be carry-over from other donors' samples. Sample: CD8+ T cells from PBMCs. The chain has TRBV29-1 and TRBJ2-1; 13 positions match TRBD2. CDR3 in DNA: TGCAGCGTTGCTTTGACTAGCGGGGGGCTGAATGAGCAGTTCTTC. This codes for CSVALTSGGLNEQFF.